This T cell receptor beta chain was captured by sequencing in a study of blood T cell repertoires in COVID-19. Study background: Material from acute and convalescent COVID-19 was sourced from the United States, Italy and Spain. T cells, B-cell-depleted T cells, or PBMCs provided the cDNA or gDNA that served as material.

In the original analysis: Researchers report that nucleated cell counts were estimated from reference gene primer amplification. TCRdb keeps only in-frame clones here, not all; method: immunoSEQ multiplex PCR. The DNA gave D and trimming, while V, J and clone size come from that table. The sample holds about 210,000 clones; about four fifths are singletons and the top ten take 2.5% to 3%. The CDR3 runs to 11 residues. The V gene lost 4 bases and the J gene lost 10 bases, with 8 bases spanning the gap. This TCR came from a woman aged 40 to 50 with active or convalescent COVID-19. What was sequenced was peripheral blood. The gene calls are TRBV12-3 or TRBV12-4 and TRBJ2-1; D remains ambiguous. Written as DNA, the CDR3 is TGTGCCAGCAGTTCGATCGAGGAGCAGTTCTTC. It yields the protein CASSSIEEQFF.